Presented here are 20 T cell receptor beta chains from one specimen sequenced in a study of radiation and T cells in renal cell carcinoma. The time point denotes: blood 2 weeks post-SBRT. Regarding treatment: 15 Gy SBRT to primary tumor, nephrectomy 4 weeks later. Profiling relied on immunoSEQ multiplex PCR, and the TCRdb table lists in-frame clones only, not all of them. The sample shows tens of thousands of clones, around 81% of them seen only once. The source was blood, collected from a patient whose treatment included radiotherapy and nephrectomy. These receptors were taken from a man in his fifties or sixties with renal cell carcinoma.

V gene TRBV6-1 combines with J gene TRBJ1-2; TRBD1 might be the D (5 bases). Looked up from germline, CDR1 is MNHNS and CDR2 is SASEGT. Trimming removed 2 bases at V and 1 base at J, with 14 bases between. This CDR3 region has 16 residues. CDR3: CASSELGTSFNYGYTF. The CDR3 coding sequence is TGTGCCAGCAGTGAATTAGGGACCTCCTTTAACTATGGCTACACCTTC.

V gene TRBV5-6 combines with J gene TRBJ1-1; the D gene is possibly TRBD1 (5 bases). The CDR3 is 15 amino acids. The V and J ends lost 4 bases and 1 base respectively, with 14 bases between them. Germline lookup yields CDR1 SGHDT and CDR2 YYEEEE. The CDR3 protein is CASSDLGAQNTEAFF. CDR3 coding DNA: TGTGCCAGCAGCGACCTCGGGGCTCAGAACACTGAAGCTTTCTTT.

This clone was seen a few times. CDR3 coding DNA: TGCGCCAGCCGGGGCAGCGACGTTGAAGCTTTCTTT. Its protein product is CASRGSDVEAFF. This rearrangement joins TRBV4-3 to TRBJ1-1; D is possibly TRBD1 (5 bases). Germline V gives CDR1 LGHNA, CDR2 YSLEER. The CDR3 spans 12 residues. V lost 8 bases, J lost 7 bases, and 14 bases lay in between.

The rearrangement uses TRBV13 and TRBJ2-2; 9 bases map to TRBD1. The germline gives CDR1 PRHDT, CDR2 FYEKMQ (reference sequence). The CDR3 covers 17 residues. Trimming took 6 bases from V and 5 from J; bases not matched to a gene: 13. The CDR3 DNA is TGTGCCAGCAGGAGTACTGCGGGACAGGGTTTAACCGGGGAGCTGTTTTTT. It yields the protein CASRSTAGQGLTGELFF.

V gene TRBV15 combines with J gene TRBJ2-3; 13 bases align to TRBD2. Per the germline V gene, CDR1 is LNHNV and CDR2 is YYDKDF (reference sequence). This CDR3 region has 20 residues. The junction had 14 bases not matched to a gene; V was cut back by 0 bases and J by 5 bases. CDR3 DNA: TGTGCCACCAGCAGAGATTCCCTCTTACATCGACTAGCGGGGGGAGATACGCAGTATTTT. Its translation is CATSRDSLLHRLAGGDTQYF.

This chain joins TRBV5-1 and TRBJ2-5; D call uncertain. CDR3 length: 11 amino acids. CDR1 and CDR2 from the germline V gene are SGHRS and YFSETQ. Trimming removed 0 bases from V and 5 bases from J, with 2 bases in between. CDR3 sequence reads: CASSLDETQYF. The DNA for the CDR3 is TGCGCCAGCAGCTTGGATGAGACCCAGTACTTC.

The rearrangement joins TRBV11-2 to TRBJ1-2, with D perhaps TRBD1 (5 bases). The V gene's germline CDR1 is SGHAT and CDR2 FQNNGV. The germline V and J ends were trimmed by 5 bases and 6 bases, with 13 bases remaining between them. The CDR3 contains 13 residues. The CDR3 DNA sequence: TGTGCCAGCAGCCCTTCTTTGGGACATGGCTACACCTTC. Translating gives CASSPSLGHGYTF. The full variable domain, with the rest looked up from reference TRBV11-2 and TRBJ1-2, is EAGVAQSPRYKIIEKRQSVAFWCNPISGHATLYWYQQILGQGPKLLIQFQNNGVVDDSQLPKDRFSAERLKGVDSTLKIQPAKLEDSAVYLCASSPSLGHGYTFGSGTRLTVV.

The genes are TRBV19 and TRBJ2-1; D gene uncertain. V lost 7 bases to trimming and J lost 5 bases, with 21 bases between them. The CDR3 is 16 amino acids. Looked up from germline, CDR1 is LNHDA and CDR2 is SQIVND (reference sequence). The CDR3 coding sequence is TGTGCCAGTACGAACTATGCAGGACCTCCGAACAATGAGCAGTTCTTC. The encoded protein is CASTNYAGPPNNEQFF. The full variable domain, with the rest looked up from reference TRBV19 and TRBJ2-1, is DGGITQSPKYLFRKEGQNVTLSCEQNLNHDAMYWYRQDPGQGLRLIYYSQIVNDFQKGDIAEGYSVSREKKESFPLTVTSAQKNPTAFYLCASTNYAGPPNNEQFFGPGTRLTVL.

This clone has more than one count but fewer than ten. This sequence joins TRBV25-1 and TRBJ1-1; TRBD1 matches 7 bases. Germline V lookup: CDR1 MGHDK, CDR2 SYGVNS. The CDR3 sequence is 15 residues long. V was clipped by 4 bases and J by 5 bases; unmatched bases: 10. The CDR3 DNA follows: TGTGCCAGCAGTGGGACCGGGACAGTGGAAACTGAAGCTTTCTTT. Its protein is CASSGTGTVETEAFF.

The V gene is TRBV11-2, the J gene TRBJ2-5, with D possibly matching TRBD2 (6 bases). CDR1 and CDR2 from the germline V gene are SGHAT and FQNNGV. Trimming removed 4 bases at V and 5 bases at J, with 14 bases between. The CDR3 runs 14 residues. Here the CDR3 DNA reads TGTGCCAGCAGCTACCTTGGGGACTTGGAGACCCAGTACTTC. Translating gives CASSYLGDLETQYF.

This clone appeared a few times. V gene TRBV7-2 combines with J gene TRBJ1-1; the D is unclear. CDR3 length: 14 residues. V was clipped by 1 base and J by 2 bases, with 8 bases between them. Germline V gives CDR1 SGHTA, CDR2 FQGNSA. The CDR3 DNA is TGTGCCAGCAGCTTAGGGGTCATAAACACTGAAGCTTTCTTT. It codes for CASSLGVINTEAFF.

The chain uses TRBV18 and TRBJ1-1, with 8 bases aligning to TRBD1. Germline loops: CDR1 KGHSH, CDR2 LQKENI. This CDR3 is built from 16 residues. Unmatched junction bases numbered 7, after V lost 3 bases and J lost 1 base. This chain's CDR3 is CASSPLRQGQNTEAFF. CDR3 in DNA: TGTGCCAGCTCACCCCTTAGACAGGGGCAGAACACTGAAGCTTTCTTT.

CDR3 sequence reads: CASSIPDRGGIGLFF. The CDR3 nucleotides are TGTGCCAGTAGTATCCCCGACAGGGGCGGGATAGGGCTGTTTTTT. The V call is TRBV19, the J call TRBJ2-2; 8 nucleotides line up with TRBD1. This CDR3 contains 15 residues. Germline V gene sequence: CDR1 LNHDA, CDR2 SQIVND (reference sequence). The trim removed 3 bases at V and 13 bases at J, leaving 13 bases unmatched.

The count of this clone is one. The V and J genes are TRBV6-5 and TRBJ2-3; TRBD2 is a possible D gene (5 bases). Germline V gene data show CDR1 as MNHEY and CDR2 as SVGAGI. Deletions cut 2 bases from V and 4 bases from J, with 7 bases between. This CDR3 region has 13 residues. The CDR3 region is CASSYAGADTQYF. CDR3 DNA sequence: TGTGCCAGCAGTTACGCGGGTGCAGATACGCAGTATTTT.

The V and J genes are TRBV6-1 and TRBJ2-5, with 9 bases matching TRBD2. Trimming cost V 4 bases and J 4 bases; bases outside gene matches: 7. Germline CDR1 is MNHNS and CDR2 is SASEGT. This CDR3 is built from 15 residues. The CDR3 loop is CASSVLQTSGETQYF. The CDR3 DNA reads as TGTGCCAGCAGTGTTCTCCAGACTAGCGGAGAGACCCAGTACTTC.

The J gene is TRBJ2-7, the V gene TRBV29-1; 10 bases line up with TRBD1. Germline V lookup: CDR1 SQVTM, CDR2 ANQGSEA. Unmatched junction bases numbered 8, after V lost 7 bases and J lost 2 bases. CDR3 size: 14 residues. The CDR3 region is CSAEFGTGAYEQYF. Here the CDR3 DNA reads TGCAGCGCAGAATTTGGGACAGGGGCCTACGAGCAGTACTTC.

The chain recombines TRBV19 with TRBJ1-2; TRBD1 agrees at 7 bases. The V and J ends lost 3 bases and 3 bases, in that order; junction bases with no gene match: 13. Germline V gives CDR1 LNHDA, CDR2 SQIVND (reference sequence). There are 17 residues in the CDR3. For the CDR3, the DNA is TGTGCCAGTAGTATCGCCGGGGGCCTTACAGGGGACTATGGCTACACCTTC. This codes for CASSIAGGLTGDYGYTF.

This clone is a singleton in its sample. V gene TRBV7-8 combines with J gene TRBJ2-3; 8 nucleotides agree with TRBD2. The CDR3 is 15 amino acids. Germline trimming cut 4 bases from V and 3 bases from J; bases unmatched to any gene: 6. Germline CDR1 reads SGHVS; CDR2 reads FQNEAQ. CDR3 DNA: TGTGCCAGCAGCTCCAACGGGGGGGGGACAGATACGCAGTATTTT. This gives the protein CASSSNGGGTDTQYF.

V gene TRBV19 combines with J gene TRBJ2-2; D possibly corresponds to TRBD2 (5 bases). Trimming cost V 3 bases and J 4 bases, with 12 bases left between them. The CDR3 has 15 amino acids. CDR1 and CDR2 from the germline V gene are LNHDA and SQIVND (reference sequence). The CDR3 DNA is TGTGCCAGTAGTATGATTAGCGAACCCACCGGGGAGCTGTTTTTT. It translates to CASSMISEPTGELFF.

The chain joins TRBV18 to TRBJ2-3; a possible D gene is TRBD2 (6 bases). The CDR3 is 13 residues long. CDR1 and CDR2 (germline): KGHSH, LQKENI. V lost 6 bases, J lost 6 bases, and 13 bases lay in between. CDR3 loop: CASSPGTSDTQYF. The CDR3 DNA follows: TGTGCCAGCTCTCCTGGGACTTCGGATACGCAGTATTTT.